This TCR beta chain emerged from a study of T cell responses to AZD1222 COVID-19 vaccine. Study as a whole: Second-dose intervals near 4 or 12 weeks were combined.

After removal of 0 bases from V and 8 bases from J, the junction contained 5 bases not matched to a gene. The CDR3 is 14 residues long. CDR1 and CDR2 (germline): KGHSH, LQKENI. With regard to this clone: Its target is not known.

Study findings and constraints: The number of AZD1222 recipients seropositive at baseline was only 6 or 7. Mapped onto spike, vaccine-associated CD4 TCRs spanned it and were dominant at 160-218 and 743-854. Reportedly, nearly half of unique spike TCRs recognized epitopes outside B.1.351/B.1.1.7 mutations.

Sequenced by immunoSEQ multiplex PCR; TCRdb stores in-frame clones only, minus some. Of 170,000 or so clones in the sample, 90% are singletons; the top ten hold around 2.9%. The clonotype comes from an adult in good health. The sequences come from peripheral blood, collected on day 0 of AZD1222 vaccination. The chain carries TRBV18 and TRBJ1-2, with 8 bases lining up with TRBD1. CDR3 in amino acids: CASSPPYRGEGYTF. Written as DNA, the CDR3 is TGTGCCAGCTCACCACCGTACAGGGGGGAAGGCTACACCTTC.